This T cell receptor beta chain was captured in a study of cytomegalovirus exposure and HLA in healthy donors. This clone showed up just a few times. Its antigen is not identified. The PCR contained 60 Vbeta and 13 Jbeta primers. Sequencing was performed with immunoSEQ multiplex PCR; in TCRdb, only in-frame clones are kept and a portion is missing. The table lists some 150,000 clones, roughly four fifths of them singletons. Findings of the study overall: TCR beta chain V- and J-gene trimming was linked, in a later analysis, to a missense variant in DCLRE1C. Later analysis identified about 18,000 TCR beta sequences associated with HLA alleles, using a false discovery rate threshold of 0.05.

The CDR3 sequence is 15 residues long. Germline CDR1 reads MDHEN; CDR2 reads SYDVKM. The junction had 7 bases not matched to a gene; V was cut back by 7 bases and J by 1 base. The chain is built from TRBV28 and TRBJ2-7; 10 bases are a match to TRBD2. This clonotype originated in a woman aged 50 to 60 in good health and CMV-seropositive. The sample consisted of PBMCs. CDR3 loop: CASTPSGSRSYEQYF. CDR3 sequence (DNA): TGTGCCAGCACCCCTAGCGGGAGTAGGTCCTACGAGCAGTACTTC.